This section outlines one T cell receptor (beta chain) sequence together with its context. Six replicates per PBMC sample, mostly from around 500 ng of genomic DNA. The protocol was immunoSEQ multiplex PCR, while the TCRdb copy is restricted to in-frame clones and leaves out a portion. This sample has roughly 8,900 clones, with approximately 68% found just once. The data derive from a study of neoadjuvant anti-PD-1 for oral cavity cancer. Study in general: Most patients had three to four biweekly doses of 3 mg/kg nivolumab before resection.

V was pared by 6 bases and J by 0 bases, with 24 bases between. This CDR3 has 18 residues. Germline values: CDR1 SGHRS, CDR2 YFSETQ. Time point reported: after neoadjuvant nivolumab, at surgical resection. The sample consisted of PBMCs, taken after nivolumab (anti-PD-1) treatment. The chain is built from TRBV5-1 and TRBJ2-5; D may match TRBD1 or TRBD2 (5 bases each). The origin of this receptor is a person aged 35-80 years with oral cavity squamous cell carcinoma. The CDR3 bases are TGCGCCAGCACTTCCCACCCCTCGGGGCGAGAGTACCAAGAGACCCAGTACTTC. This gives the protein CASTSHPSGREYQETQYF.